One sample yielded the 25 T cell receptor beta chains listed below, sequenced in a study of tumor-infiltrating lymphocytes in localized non-small cell lung cancer. Using immunoSEQ multiplex PCR, the repertoire was profiled, and TCRdb retains in-frame clones only, with some absent. The sample contains 12,000 or so clones, 60% to 85% of which appear only once. The sequencing sample was made of lung tumor tissue. All receptors derive from a human donor with non-small cell lung cancer.

The chain employs TRBV7-2 and TRBJ1-2; possibly TRBD1 for D (5 bases). The germline CDR1 and CDR2 sequences are SGHTA and FQGNSA. The CDR3 extends over 13 amino acids. The chain's CDR3 is CASSGDGNYGYTF. The CDR3 DNA is TGTGCTTCTTCGGGGGACGGAAACTATGGCTACACCTTC.

V usage is TRBV5-1 and J usage is TRBJ2-3, with TRBD2 identical over 14 bases. This CDR3 has 19 amino acids. Germline loops: CDR1 SGHRS, CDR2 YFSETQ. With V trimmed by 4 bases and J by 3 bases, 13 bases remained unmatched. The CDR3 coding sequence is TGCGCCAGCAGCAAGCCGGGACTAGCGGGAGTCCGTCCTACAGATACGCAGTATTTT. Its translation: CASSKPGLAGVRPTDTQYF.

The chain uses TRBV7-7 and TRBJ2-3; D is unresolved. Trimming took off 6 bases at V and 0 bases at J, with 13 bases between the two ends. CDR3 length: 15 residues. The germline V gene has CDR1 SSHAT and CDR2 FNYEAQ (reference sequence). For the CDR3, the DNA is TGTGCCAGCAGTTCCTCCTTCGTAAGCACAGATACGCAGTATTTT. It encodes CASSSSFVSTDTQYF.

The chain joins TRBV11-2 to TRBJ2-5; 10 bases are shared with TRBD2. From germline, CDR1 is SGHAT and CDR2 FQNNGV. The CDR3 is made up of 15 amino acids. V was clipped by 2 bases and J by 7 bases; unmatched bases: 7. CDR3 sequence (DNA): TGTGCCAGCAGCTTACAAACTAGCGGGGTAGGGACCCAGTACTTC. Protein sequence: CASSLQTSGVGTQYF. Full variable domain (remainder filled in from reference TRBV11-2 and TRBJ2-5): EAGVAQSPRYKIIEKRQSVAFWCNPISGHATLYWYQQILGQGPKLLIQFQNNGVVDDSQLPKDRFSAERLKGVDSTLKIQPAKLEDSAVYLCASSLQTSGVGTQYFGPGTRLLVL.

This chain joins TRBV15 and TRBJ2-1; TRBD2 matches at 8 bases. The junction had 4 bases not matched to a gene; V was cut back by 1 base and J by 2 bases. This CDR3 region has 16 residues. The germline V gene has CDR1 LNHNV and CDR2 YYDKDF (reference sequence). CDR3: CATSRGGGGTYNEQFF. The CDR3 DNA follows: TGTGCCACCAGCAGAGGGGGCGGGGGGACCTACAATGAGCAGTTCTTC.

This clone is labeled as medium-sized. The chain carries TRBV7-3 and TRBJ2-1; 10 nucleotides match TRBD2. Germline loops: CDR1 SGHTA, CDR2 FQGTGA. The CDR3 has 17 amino acids. V lost 4 bases to trimming and J lost 10 bases; unmatched junction nucleotides: 16. The CDR3 protein is CASSSWASGGVGGEQFF. CDR3 in DNA: TGTGCCAGCAGCTCCTGGGCGAGCGGGGGGGTAGGAGGGGAGCAGTTCTTC.

The rearrangement uses TRBV7-2 and TRBJ2-5; perhaps TRBD1 as D (5 bases). Trimming removed 1 base at V and 5 bases at J, with 17 bases between. The length of the CDR3 is 16 residues. From germline, CDR1 is SGHTA and CDR2 FQGNSA. DNA of the CDR3: TGTGCCAGCAGCTTAGGTGGGGCGGCCCGACGGGAGACCCAGTACTTC. It specifies CASSLGGAARRETQYF.

J is TRBJ2-5 and V is TRBV5-1, with TRBD2 matching 15 bases. V lost 0 bases, J lost 10 bases, and 7 bases stayed unmatched. The CDR3 covers 16 residues. Per germline, CDR1 SGHRS and CDR2 YFSETQ. The CDR3: CASSLAGTSGGSVQYF. The CDR3, as DNA: TGCGCCAGCAGCTTGGCCGGGACTAGCGGGGGGAGTGTCCAGTACTTC.

V usage is TRBV4-3 and J usage is TRBJ2-1; tentatively, D is TRBD2 (5 bases). Germline CDR1 and CDR2: LGHNA and YSLEER. The CDR3 is 14 residues long. The V and J ends lost 3 bases and 8 bases respectively, with 14 bases between them. CDR3 region: CASSQDPAGDEQFF. The CDR3 bases are TGCGCCAGCAGCCAGGACCCCGCGGGCGATGAGCAGTTCTTC.

This chain links TRBV5-1 with TRBJ2-5; D unclear. CDR1 SGHRS and CDR2 YFSETQ come from the germline V gene. Trimming left V 5 bases short and J 5 bases short, with 7 bases between. There are 11 residues in the CDR3. The CDR3 DNA reads as TGCGCCAGCAGGGAGTCGGAGACCCAGTACTTC. It specifies CASRESETQYF.

V is TRBV7-9 and J is TRBJ2-3; D unresolved. V was shortened by 1 base and J by 0 bases, with 14 bases between the two germline ends. There are 17 residues in the CDR3. CDR1 and CDR2 (germline): SEHNR, FQNEAQ (reference sequence). The CDR3 DNA reads TGTGCCAGCAGCTTAGGGCTCCCCTGGATGAGCACAGATACGCAGTATTTT. Protein product: CASSLGLPWMSTDTQYF.

V is TRBV2 and J is TRBJ2-1; D is ambiguous. The CDR3 is 11 amino acids. The V and J ends lost 9 bases and 4 bases respectively, with 7 bases between them. Germline CDR1 reads SNHLY; CDR2 reads FYNNEI. The CDR3 DNA sequence: TGTGCCAGAAGACGATACAATGAGCAGTTCTTC. Amino acid sequence: CARRRYNEQFF.

V usage is TRBV9 and J usage is TRBJ2-1, with D unclear. CDR1 is SGDLS, CDR2 YYNGEE, per germline. The CDR3 length is 12 residues. The germline V and J ends were trimmed by 2 bases and 10 bases, with 10 bases remaining between them. The CDR3 loop reads CASSVIAGEQFF. CDR3 coding DNA: TGTGCCAGCAGCGTGATAGCAGGCGAGCAGTTCTTC. Complete variable domain (other parts from reference TRBV9 and TRBJ2-1): DSGVTQTPKHLITATGQRVTLRCSPRSGDLSVYWYQQSLDQGLQFLIQYYNGEERAKGNILERFSAQQFPDLHSELNLSSLELGDSALYFCASSVIAGEQFFGPGTRLTVL.

V gene TRBV2 combines with J gene TRBJ1-2; weak D call: TRBD1 (5 bases). The CDR3 totals 13 residues. Germline values: CDR1 SNHLY, CDR2 FYNNEI. Between the trimmed V and J ends, which lost 5 bases and 11 bases, there was a span of 18 bases. The CDR3 reads CASSTNRDGGYTF. CDR3 DNA: TGTGCCAGCAGTACAAACCGGGACGGCGGATACACCTTC.

V gene TRBV15 combines with J gene TRBJ2-1; TRBD2 aligns across 7 bases. This CDR3 region has 16 residues. J was trimmed by 5 bases and V by 9 bases; bases with no gene match: 16. CDR1 and CDR2 (germline): LNHNV, YYDKDF (reference sequence). The CDR3 DNA follows: TGTGCCACTGGGACGTCCGGGGGGAGGGCCAACAATGAGCAGTTCTTC. Amino acids: CATGTSGGRANNEQFF.

The rearrangement joins TRBV2 to TRBJ1-4; D gene uncertain. Germline values: CDR1 SNHLY, CDR2 FYNNEI. V was trimmed by 7 bases and J by 4 bases, leaving 10 bases between them. The CDR3 contains 13 residues. In nucleotides, the CDR3 is TGTGCCAGCATGTCCCCTCATAATGAAAAACTGTTTTTT. Translation gives CASMSPHNEKLFF.

The chain has TRBV19 and TRBJ1-2; TRBD1 agrees at 10 bases. Germline CDR1 is LNHDA and CDR2 is SQIVND (reference sequence). The CDR3 totals 15 residues. V shed 7 bases and J 5 bases; nucleotides not matched to a gene: 10. CDR3 bases: TGTGCCAGTACTTACCCCGGGACAGGGGTTTATGGCTACACCTTC. Residues: CASTYPGTGVYGYTF.

This chain links TRBV7-2 with TRBJ2-5; TRBD2 agrees at 12 bases. The CDR3 loop spans 16 amino acids. Germline V gene lookup returns CDR1 SGHTA and CDR2 FQGNSA. The V and J ends lost 5 bases and 5 bases, in that order; junction bases with no gene match: 9. The CDR3 bases are TGTGCCAGCAGCGGGCTAGCGGGGGGGAGCTGGGAGACCCAGTACTTC. Translated: CASSGLAGGSWETQYF. Based on the CDR3 plus reference TRBV7-2 and TRBJ2-5, the full variable domain is GAGVSQSPSNKVTEKGKDVELRCDPISGHTALYWYRQSLGQGLEFLIYFQGNSAPDKSGLPSDRFSAERTGGSVSTLTIQRTQQEDSAVYLCASSGLAGGSWETQYFGPGTRLLVL.

A few counts support this clone. Other DNA sequences in the same sample also yield this CDR3. The chain carries TRBV7-2 and TRBJ1-5; D unresolved. This CDR3 contains 14 residues. The germline V gene has CDR1 SGHTA and CDR2 FQGNSA. V dropped 2 bases and J dropped 4 bases, with 9 bases sitting between them. This chain's CDR3 is CASSLKWGNQPQHF. The CDR3 DNA reads TGTGCCAGCAGCTTAAAATGGGGAAATCAGCCCCAGCATTTT.

For the CDR3, the DNA is TGTGCCATCAGTGAGTCTGGGGGACAGGGTAGCGTTTGGGGGAACGAGCAGTACTTC. This encodes CAISESGGQGSVWGNEQYF. The chain joins TRBV10-3 to TRBJ2-7; TRBD1 matches at 9 bases. Germline V CDR1 and CDR2: ENHRY, SYGVKD. Trimming cost V 0 bases and J 5 bases; bases outside gene matches: 17. The CDR3 is 19 residues long.

The V call is TRBV18, the J call TRBJ1-4; D remains ambiguous. Deletions cut 3 bases from V and 8 bases from J, with 7 bases between. Germline V gene data show CDR1 as KGHSH and CDR2 as LQKENI. CDR3 length: 12 residues. CDR3 bases: TGTGCCAGCTCACCGGAAAAGGAAAAACTGTTTTTT. Residues: CASSPEKEKLFF.

The V and J genes are TRBV19 and TRBJ1-1, with a tentative D call TRBD1 (5 bases). Trimming cost V 4 bases and J 7 bases, with 16 bases left between them. There are 14 residues in the CDR3. The germline V gene has CDR1 LNHDA and CDR2 SQIVND (reference sequence). The DNA of the CDR3 is TGTGCCAGTAGTAGGGGCCCAGACAGCCTTGAAGCTTTCTTT. Protein: CASSRGPDSLEAFF.

This clone has a single count. The chain has TRBV4-1 and TRBJ2-3, with 7 bases identical to TRBD1. CDR1 and CDR2 (germline): MGHRA, YSYEKL. The length of the CDR3 is 16 residues. After removal of 0 bases from V and 0 bases from J, the junction contained 3 bases not matched to a gene. CDR3 loop: CASSQETTGSTDTQYF. The DNA of the CDR3 is TGCGCCAGCAGCCAAGAAACGACAGGGAGCACAGATACGCAGTATTTT.

The chain couples TRBV2 to TRBJ2-7; 8 bases agree with TRBD1. J gave up 0 bases and V 0 bases, and 7 bases lay outside the gene matches. Germline CDR1 and CDR2: SNHLY and FYNNEI. This CDR3 spans 17 amino acids. For the CDR3, the DNA is TGTGCCAGCAGTGAAGCGCTTCTTCAGGGGGCCTCCTACGAGCAGTACTTC. This translates into CASSEALLQGASYEQYF. Together with reference TRBV2 and TRBJ2-7, the CDR3 gives the full variable domain: EPEVTQTPSHQVTQMGQEVILRCVPISNHLYFYWYRQILGQKVEFLVSFYNNEISEKSEIFDDQFSVERPDGSNFTLKIRSTKLEDSAMYFCASSEALLQGASYEQYFGPGTRLTVT.

The chain couples TRBV19 to TRBJ2-2, with unresolved D. Trimming took off 7 bases at V and 6 bases at J, with 18 bases between the two ends. CDR1 LNHDA and CDR2 SQIVND come from the germline V gene (reference sequence). This CDR3 is 15 amino acids long. The CDR3, as DNA: TGTGCCAGTAATCCAGACGCCTACACACCCGGGGAGCTGTTTTTT. Protein: CASNPDAYTPGELFF.